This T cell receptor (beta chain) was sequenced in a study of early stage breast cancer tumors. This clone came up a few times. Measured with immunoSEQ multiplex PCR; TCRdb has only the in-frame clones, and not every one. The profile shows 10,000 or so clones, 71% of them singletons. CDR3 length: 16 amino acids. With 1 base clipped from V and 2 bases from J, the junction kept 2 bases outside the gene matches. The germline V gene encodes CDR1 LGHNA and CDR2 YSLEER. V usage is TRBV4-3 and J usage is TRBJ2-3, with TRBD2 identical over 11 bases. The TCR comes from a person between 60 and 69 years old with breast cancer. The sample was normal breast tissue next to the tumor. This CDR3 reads CASSQGLAGITDTQYF. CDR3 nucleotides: TGCGCCAGCAGCCAAGGACTAGCGGGGATCACAGATACGCAGTATTTT.